What follows describes a single T cell receptor (beta chain). In the same sample, other DNA sequences code for this CDR3. Into CD45RA+ naive and CD45RA-negative memory subsets, the CD4+ cells were split. The sample is drawn from a study of shared clonotypes between healthy human individuals. Assay: immunoSEQ multiplex PCR; the TCRdb copy retains only in-frame clones and omits some. Of over a million clones in the sample, more than 60% are singletons; the top ten hold around 1.4%. The TCR comes from a man between 18 and 29 years old in good health. The sequenced sample was memory CD4+ T cells sorted from blood. Documented subset: CD45RA-negative fraction.

The CDR3 coding sequence is TGTGCCAGCTCACCACCCACCGGAGGAGAGACCCAGTACTTC. Translation: CASSPPTGGETQYF. The chain uses TRBV18 and TRBJ2-5, with D maybe TRBD2 (5 bases). Germline-derived CDR1 and CDR2 are KGHSH and LQKENI. The germline V and J ends were trimmed by 0 bases and 4 bases, with 9 bases remaining between them. The CDR3 loop spans 14 amino acids. The variable domain in full, completed from reference TRBV18 and TRBJ2-5, reads NAGVMQNPRHLVRRRGQEARLRCSPMKGHSHVYWYRQLPEEGLKFMVYLQKENIIDESGMPKERFSAEFPKEGPSILRIQQVVRGDSAAYFCASSPPTGGETQYFGPGTRLLVL.